This T cell receptor beta chain stems from a study of shared clonotypes between healthy human individuals. Produced via immunoSEQ multiplex PCR; TCRdb's table is partial and in-frame only. This table has some 2.1 million clones, 90% to 95% appearing once. The germline V gene has CDR1 SNHLY and CDR2 FYNNEI. Trimming took 0 bases from V and 5 from J, leaving 13 bases between them. This CDR3 has 16 residues. The table lists this clone with a count of one. Source material: naive CD4+ T cells sorted from blood. Subset in this sample: CD45RA+ positively selected. The receptor was isolated from a man between 18 and 29 years old in good health. The chain recombines TRBV2 with TRBJ2-2, with a possible D match to TRBD2 (6 bases). In DNA, the CDR3 is TGTGCCAGCAGTGAAGCTGGACTACGGTTAACCGGGGAGCTGTTTTTT. This codes for CASSEAGLRLTGELFF. The full variable domain, with the rest looked up from reference TRBV2 and TRBJ2-2, is EPEVTQTPSHQVTQMGQEVILRCVPISNHLYFYWYRQILGQKVEFLVSFYNNEISEKSEIFDDQFSVERPDGSNFTLKIRSTKLEDSAMYFCASSEAGLRLTGELFFGEGSRLTVL.